The 6 T cell receptor beta chains given below trace back to one sample, sequenced in a study of blood T cell repertoires in COVID-19. This table comes from immunoSEQ multiplex PCR, and its TCRdb copy is limited to in-frame clones, with some not included. The table records approximately 30,000 clones, about 80% of them present only once. The specimen was peripheral blood. Receptor source: a man aged 65 to 79 with acute or convalescent COVID-19.

The V call is TRBV19, the J call TRBJ2-7; maybe TRBD1 (5 bases). The CDR3 is 13 amino acids. Trimming pared 4 bases from V and 6 bases from J, leaving 13 bases between. The germline V gene encodes CDR1 LNHDA and CDR2 SQIVND (reference sequence). CDR3 bases: TGTGCCAGTAGTACCCTCCAGGGCGGCGAGCAGTACTTC. Protein sequence: CASSTLQGGEQYF.

This chain joins TRBV28 and TRBJ2-3; 9 nucleotides align to TRBD2. Trimming took 5 bases from V and 2 from J; bases not matched to a gene: 11. The germline V gene has CDR1 MDHEN and CDR2 SYDVKM. The CDR3 runs to 17 residues. The CDR3 loop reads CASSGPESGGFTDTQYF. The CDR3 coding sequence is TGTGCCAGCAGTGGCCCGGAAAGCGGGGGGTTCACAGATACGCAGTATTTT.

This rearrangement joins TRBV30 to TRBJ1-6; 9 nucleotides match TRBD1. CDR3 length: 14 residues. V lost 1 base to trimming and J lost 8 bases; unmatched junction nucleotides: 3. Germline CDR1 is GTSNPN and CDR2 is SVGIG (reference sequence). CDR3 nucleotide sequence: TGTGCCTGGAGTGGCGGACAGGGGCATTCACCCCTCCACTTT. Encoded protein: CAWSGGQGHSPLHF.

V and J are TRBV15 and TRBJ1-2; perhaps TRBD1 as D (5 bases). The CDR3 extends over 14 amino acids. The V end lost 1 base, the J end lost 8 bases, and 14 bases lay between the germline ends. The V gene's germline CDR1 is LNHNV and CDR2 YYDKDF (reference sequence). The CDR3 spells CATSRGPGGSGYTF. In nucleotides, the CDR3 is TGTGCCACCAGCAGAGGCCCGGGGGGTTCGGGCTACACCTTC.

The sample holds a few counts of this clone. The J gene is TRBJ2-3, the V gene TRBV5-1, with 8 bases that match TRBD2. Germline V gene sequence: CDR1 SGHRS, CDR2 YFSETQ. The CDR3 runs to 15 residues. Trimming at V came to 0 bases and at J to 1 base, leaving 1 base not matched to a gene. For the CDR3, the DNA is TGCGCCAGCAGCTTGGCGGGAGGGGGCACAGATACGCAGTATTTT. This encodes CASSLAGGGTDTQYF.

The chain employs TRBV11-3 and TRBJ2-1; TRBD1 agrees at 8 bases. V was clipped by 5 bases and J by 6 bases; unmatched bases: 6. The CDR3 totals 14 residues. CDR1 SGHNT and CDR2 YENEEA come from the germline V gene. The CDR3 DNA sequence: TGTGCCAGCAGCCGGGACAGGATCGGCAATGAGCAGTTCTTC. Residues: CASSRDRIGNEQFF.